This TCR beta chain emerged from a study of T cell changes during pregnancy in multiple sclerosis. This CDR3 contains 16 residues. Generated by immunoSEQ multiplex PCR, the TCRdb table keeps only in-frame clones and is missing some. Among about 20,000 clones listed, about 88% were seen once. The receptor was isolated from a female donor in good health, enrolled as a control in a pregnancy study. The chain uses TRBV12-2 and TRBJ2-2; the table's D call, TRBD2, was not checked against the DNA. TRBV12-2 is noted as a pseudogene. Sequences were derived from CD8+ T cells from peripheral blood mononuclear cells, sampled in the third trimester of pregnancy. The CDR3 protein is CASRVGGAPDTGELFF. DNA of the CDR3: TGTGCAAGTCGCGTGGGAGGGGCCCCCGACACCGGGGAGCTGTTTTTT.